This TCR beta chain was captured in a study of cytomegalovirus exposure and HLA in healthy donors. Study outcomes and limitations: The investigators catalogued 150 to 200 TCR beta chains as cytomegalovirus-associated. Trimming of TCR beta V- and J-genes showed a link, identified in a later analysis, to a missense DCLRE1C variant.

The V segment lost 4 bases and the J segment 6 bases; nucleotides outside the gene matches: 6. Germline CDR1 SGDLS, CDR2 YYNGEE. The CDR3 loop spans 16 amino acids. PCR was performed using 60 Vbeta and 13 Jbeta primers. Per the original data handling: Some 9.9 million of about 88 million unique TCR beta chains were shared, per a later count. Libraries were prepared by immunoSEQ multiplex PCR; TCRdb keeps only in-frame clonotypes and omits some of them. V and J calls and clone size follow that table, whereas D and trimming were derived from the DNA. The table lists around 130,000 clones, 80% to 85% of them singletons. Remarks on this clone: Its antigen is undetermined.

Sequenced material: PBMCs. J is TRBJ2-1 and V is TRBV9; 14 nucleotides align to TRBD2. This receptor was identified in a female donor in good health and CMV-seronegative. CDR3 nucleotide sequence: TGTGCCAGCAGCTTCACCGGGACTAGCGGGAGCAATGAGCAGTTCTTC. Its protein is CASSFTGTSGSNEQFF.